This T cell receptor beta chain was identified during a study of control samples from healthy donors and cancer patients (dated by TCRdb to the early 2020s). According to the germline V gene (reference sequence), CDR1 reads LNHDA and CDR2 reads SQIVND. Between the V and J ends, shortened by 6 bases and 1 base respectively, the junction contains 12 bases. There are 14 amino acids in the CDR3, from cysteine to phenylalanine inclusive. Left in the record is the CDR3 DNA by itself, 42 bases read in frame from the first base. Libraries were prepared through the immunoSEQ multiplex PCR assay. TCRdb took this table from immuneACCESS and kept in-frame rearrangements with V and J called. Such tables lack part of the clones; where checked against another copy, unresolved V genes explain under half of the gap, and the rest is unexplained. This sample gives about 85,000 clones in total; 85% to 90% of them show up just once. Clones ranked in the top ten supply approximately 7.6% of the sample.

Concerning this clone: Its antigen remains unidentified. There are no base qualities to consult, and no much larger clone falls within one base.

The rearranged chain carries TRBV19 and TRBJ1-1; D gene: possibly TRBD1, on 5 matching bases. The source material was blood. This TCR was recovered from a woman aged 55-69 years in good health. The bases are TGTGCCAGTAGACCCGACAGCACGAACACTGAAGCTTTCTTT. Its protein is CASRPDSTNTEAFF.